Detailed here is one T cell receptor beta chain. This sample stems from a study of patients and donors after allogeneic stem cell transplantation. Germline V lookup: CDR1 MGHRA, CDR2 YSYEKL. V was trimmed by 1 base and J by 5 bases, leaving 15 bases between them. The length of the CDR3 is 15 residues. TCRdb reprocessed the RT-PCR reads with MiXCR, giving one entry per CDR3 protein. The sample consists of some 880,000 distinct CDR3 sequences, roughly 18% of them appearing once. The TCR was taken from a human donor who was either an allogeneic HSCT recipient or a stem cell or donor lymphocyte infusion donor (not recorded which). It is not recorded whose cells these are; they may come from a transplant donor. Sequenced material: blood, either unsorted or a sorted T cell fraction (not recorded which). The chain couples TRBV4-1 to TRBJ2-7; unclear D gene. The CDR3 DNA follows: TGCGCCAGCAGCCAAGTTGGCCTACAGAGCGACGAGCAGTACTTC. It is translated as CASSQVGLQSDEQYF.